Shown below are 9 T cell receptor beta chains from a single sample sequenced in a study of shared clonotypes between healthy human individuals. Using immunoSEQ multiplex PCR, the repertoire was profiled, and TCRdb retains in-frame clones only, with some absent. The table has 2 million to 3 million clones, 90% to 95% seen once. The material sequenced was naive CD4+ T cells from PBMCs. The subset denotes: CD45RA+ positively selected. The receptor source for this set is a man younger than 35 in good health. Some clones in this sample may be carry-over from other donors' samples.

The J gene is TRBJ2-1, the V gene TRBV4-2, with D tentatively TRBD2 (6 bases). CDR1 and CDR2 from the germline V gene are LGHNA and YNFKEQ. V lost 0 bases, J lost 7 bases, and 13 bases lay in between. This CDR3 spans 15 amino acids. Here the CDR3 reads CASSQDGGGMNEQFF. DNA of the CDR3: TGTGCCAGCAGCCAAGATGGAGGCGGGATGAATGAGCAGTTCTTC.

J is TRBJ2-1 and V is TRBV7-2; D is tentatively TRBD1 or TRBD2 (5 bases each). The germline V gene encodes CDR1 SGHTA and CDR2 FQGNSA. V lost 5 bases to trimming and J lost 1 base, with 15 bases between them. The CDR3 consists of 16 residues. The CDR3 here is CASSQNGDASYNEQFF. The CDR3 bases are TGTGCCAGCAGCCAAAACGGGGACGCTTCCTACAATGAGCAGTTCTTC.

Regarding this clone: This sample includes further DNA sequences coding for the same CDR3. The chain is built from TRBV9 and TRBJ1-5; D is undetermined. The germline CDR1 and CDR2 sequences are SGDLS and YYNGEE. CDR3 length equals 14 residues. V gave up 0 bases and J gave up 5 bases, with 9 bases separating them. CDR3: CASSVVGGDQPQHF. Here the CDR3 DNA reads TGTGCCAGCAGCGTAGTGGGAGGCGATCAGCCCCAGCATTTT.

The chain has TRBV5-1 and TRBJ1-1; 12 nucleotides agree with TRBD1. CDR1 and CDR2 (germline): SGHRS, YFSETQ. The CDR3 is made up of 13 amino acids. Trimming at V came to 0 bases and at J to 13 bases, leaving 4 bases not matched to a gene. Written as DNA, the CDR3 is TGCGCCAGCAGCTTGGGGGACAGGGGGCTTAATTTCTTT. Translation: CASSLGDRGLNFF.

Regarding this clone: Relative to the germline gene, one junction end is altered; a read error may explain this. This chain links TRBV6-6 with TRBJ2-7; 9 nucleotides agree with TRBD1. The CDR3 has 14 residues. The germline V gene has CDR1 MNHNY and CDR2 SVGAGI (reference sequence). The CDR3, as DNA: TGTGCCAGTCGAACCGGACAGGGGTCCTATGAGCAGTACTTC. Protein: CASRTGQGSYEQYF.

The chain is built from TRBV5-6 and TRBJ2-7; 7 bases are a match to TRBD1. V lost 4 bases to trimming and J lost 3 bases; unmatched junction nucleotides: 10. Germline V gene lookup returns CDR1 SGHDT and CDR2 YYEEEE. The CDR3 is made up of 15 amino acids. The CDR3 DNA reads as TGTGCCAGCAGCCCCGAACCGACAGGGAGCTACGAGCAGTACTTC. It is translated as CASSPEPTGSYEQYF.

V usage is TRBV10-3 and J usage is TRBJ1-1; tentatively, D is TRBD1 (6 bases). The CDR3 contains 14 residues. Germline lookup yields CDR1 ENHRY and CDR2 SYGVKD. V dropped 4 bases and J dropped 6 bases, with 15 bases sitting between them. CDR3 sequence (DNA): TGTGCCATCAGTGGACAGGAGGGAAGTCCTGAAGCTTTCTTT. Its translation is CAISGQEGSPEAFF.

This clone is a singleton in its sample. The chain employs TRBV19 and TRBJ1-2; possibly TRBD1 for D (5 bases). The V gene lost 9 bases and the J gene lost 0 bases, with 17 bases spanning the gap. CDR1 and CDR2 (germline): LNHDA, SQIVND (reference sequence). This CDR3 comprises 15 residues. This chain's CDR3 is CASTAPRQTNYGYTF. As DNA, the CDR3 is TGTGCCAGCACCGCCCCTCGACAGACTAACTATGGCTACACCTTC.

Concerning this clone: Different DNA sequences within this sample yield the same CDR3. This chain connects TRBV5-1 to TRBJ2-7; D tentatively reads TRBD1 or TRBD2 (7 bases each). The V end was cut by 3 bases, the J end by 1 base, with 11 bases between. From germline, CDR1 is SGHRS and CDR2 YFSETQ. The CDR3 extends over 14 amino acids. The CDR3 DNA reads as TGCGCCAGCAGCTACCAGGGGGGGTCCTACGAGCAGTACTTC. Amino acid sequence: CASSYQGGSYEQYF.